This T cell receptor beta chain was identified in a study of T cells after posttransplantation cyclophosphamide. Data came from immunoSEQ multiplex PCR; TCRdb stores just in-frame clones and leaves some out. The sample comprises 5,000 or so clones, roughly 58% of which are singletons, and around 16% rests with the top ten. Worth noting for this clone: The antigen is unknown.

Study-level results: Skin or GI-infiltrating T cells shared few TRB sequences with blood.

Material for sequencing was memory CD8+ T cells sorted from blood. The source of this sequence is a woman in her fifties or sixties in good health, CMV-negative, and a related stem cell transplant donor.

DNA for the CDR3: TGTGCCAGCAGCGTAGACGGGTACTACGAGCAGTACTTC. Translated: CASSVDGYYEQYF. This chain joins TRBV9 and TRBJ2-7; D is undetermined. V was trimmed by 0 bases and J by 3 bases, leaving 7 bases between them. Germline V gene lookup returns CDR1 SGDLS and CDR2 YYNGEE. CDR3 length equals 13 residues.